This TCR beta chain was recorded in a study of T-cell reconstitution after alpha-beta-depleted transplantation in children. Unique molecular identifiers were used in preparing the TCRbeta library. One entry per CDR3 protein results from TCRdb running MiXCR on the PCR reads. This table holds a few hundred thousand distinct CDR3 sequences, 9.9% found once. CDR1 MGHRA and CDR2 YSYEKL come from the germline V gene. Trimming cost V 4 bases and J 16 bases; bases outside gene matches: 13. The CDR3 runs to 13 residues. The V gene is TRBV4-1, the J gene TRBJ2-1; 7 nucleotides line up with TRBD1. The origin of this receptor is a human donor who donated a stem cell graft to a child with SCID. Sequencing used PBMCs from the stem cell graft donor, obtained from the stem cell graft. For the CDR3, the DNA is TGCGCCAGCAGCCGAGACCGGGACAGAGATCACTTCTTC. Translation: CASSRDRDRDHFF.